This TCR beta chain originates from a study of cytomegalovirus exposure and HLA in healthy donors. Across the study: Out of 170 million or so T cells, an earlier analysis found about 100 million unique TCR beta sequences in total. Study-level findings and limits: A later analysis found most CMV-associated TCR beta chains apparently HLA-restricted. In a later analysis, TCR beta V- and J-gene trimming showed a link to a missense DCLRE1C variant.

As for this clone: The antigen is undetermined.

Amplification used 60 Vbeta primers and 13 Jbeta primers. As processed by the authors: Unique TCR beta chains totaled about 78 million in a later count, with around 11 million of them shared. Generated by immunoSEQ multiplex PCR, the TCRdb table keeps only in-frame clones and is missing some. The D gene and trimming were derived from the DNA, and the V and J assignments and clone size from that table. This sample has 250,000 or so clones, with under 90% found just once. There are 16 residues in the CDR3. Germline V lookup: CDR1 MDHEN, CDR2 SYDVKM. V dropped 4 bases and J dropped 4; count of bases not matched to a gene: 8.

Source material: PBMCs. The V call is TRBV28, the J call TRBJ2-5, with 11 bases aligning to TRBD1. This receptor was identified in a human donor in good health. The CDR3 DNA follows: TGTGCCAGCAGTTCCACCGGGACAGGGGGGAGAGAGACCCAGTACTTC. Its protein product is CASSSTGTGGRETQYF.